This T cell receptor beta chain was sequenced for a study of beta chain features in type 1 diabetes. CD45RO/CCR7/CD25/CD127/CD95/CD27 sorting isolated CD4+ naive, central memory, regulatory and stem cell-like memory cells. In all sorted populations, purity surpassed 95%. Study-wide points: Shortening of TCRB CDR3s, moderate but significant, appeared in all four CD4+ subsets of Type 1 diabetes patients.

A note on this clone: Its antigen is as yet unknown.

Germline-derived CDR1 and CDR2 are LNHDA and SQIVND (reference sequence). The V gene lost 3 bases and the J gene lost 4 bases, with 12 bases spanning the gap. This CDR3 is 14 amino acids long. Reverse transcription of all isolated RNA meant that expressed TCRB transcripts were sequenced. TCRdb's copy holds only in-frame clones and misses some; the assay was immunoSEQ multiplex PCR. The table lists around 340,000 clones, 7% to 9% of them singletons. J is TRBJ2-5 and V is TRBV19, with D perhaps TRBD1 or TRBD2 (5 bases each). This clonotype was sampled from a woman under 30 in good health. Sequenced input: central memory CD4+ T cells from blood. CDR3 residues: CASSIDQGRETQYF. CDR3 nucleotide sequence: TGTGCCAGTAGTATCGACCAGGGACGAGAGACCCAGTACTTC.